This T cell receptor beta chain was retrieved from a study of Tregs in tolerant kidney transplant recipients. Study-level points and caveats: The small number of patients limits these findings pending further validation.

About this clone: The antigen is not known.

CFSE-labeled recipient PBMCs were cultured more than 5 days with irradiated graft donor PBMCs, then FACS-sorted. Only in-frame clones appear in the TCRdb table, and some are missing; sequencing was by immunoSEQ multiplex PCR. This table holds about 8,300 clones, about 35% found once. Unmatched junction bases numbered 9, after V lost 11 bases and J lost 4 bases. This CDR3 contains 14 residues. In germline, CDR1 is SGHTA, CDR2 FQGTGA. This chain uses TRBV7-3 with TRBJ2-1; 9 positions match TRBD2. This specimen consisted of CD8+ T cells from blood cultured with allogeneic cells, obtained before the transplant. This clonotype was obtained from a human patient who received a combined kidney and bone marrow transplant. The CDR3 DNA reads TGTGCCTCCGAGGGGCTAGCGGGGTACAATGAGCAGTTCTTC. Encoded protein: CASEGLAGYNEQFF.